This T cell receptor (beta chain) was captured in a study of T-cell reconstitution after alpha-beta-depleted transplantation in children. Germline V lookup: CDR1 LGHNA, CDR2 YNFKEQ. This CDR3 has 16 residues. Between the trimmed V and J ends, which lost 1 base and 3 bases, there was a span of 10 bases. Unique molecular identifiers were used in preparing the TCRbeta library. MiXCR was run by TCRdb on the PCR reads, yielding one entry per CDR3 protein. Here the sample spans 7,900 or so distinct CDR3 sequences, 25% to 35% being singletons. The starting material was peripheral blood, obtained 60 days after TCRalphabeta/CD19-depleted stem cell transplant. The chain links TRBV4-2 to TRBJ1-6; D remains ambiguous. The TCR comes from a boy under two years old who had a stem cell transplant for SCID, so the T cells may come from the graft donor. The CDR3 protein is CASSQVLPDYNSPLHF. In DNA, the CDR3 is TGTGCCAGCAGCCAAGTTCTCCCGGACTATAATTCACCCCTCCACTTT.